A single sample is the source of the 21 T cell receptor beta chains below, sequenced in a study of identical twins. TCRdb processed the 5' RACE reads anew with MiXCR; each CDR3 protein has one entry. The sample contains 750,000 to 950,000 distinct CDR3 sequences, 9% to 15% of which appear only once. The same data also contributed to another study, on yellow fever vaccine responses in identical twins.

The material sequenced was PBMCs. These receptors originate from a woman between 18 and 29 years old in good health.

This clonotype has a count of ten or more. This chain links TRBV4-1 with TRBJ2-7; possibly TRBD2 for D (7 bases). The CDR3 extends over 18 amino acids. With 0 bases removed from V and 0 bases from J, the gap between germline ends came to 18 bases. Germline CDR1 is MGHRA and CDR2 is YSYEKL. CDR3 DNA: TGCGCCAGCAGCCAAGAAGGAGGGGGGCTAGCGGCCTCCTACGAGCAGTACTTC. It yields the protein CASSQEGGGLAASYEQYF.

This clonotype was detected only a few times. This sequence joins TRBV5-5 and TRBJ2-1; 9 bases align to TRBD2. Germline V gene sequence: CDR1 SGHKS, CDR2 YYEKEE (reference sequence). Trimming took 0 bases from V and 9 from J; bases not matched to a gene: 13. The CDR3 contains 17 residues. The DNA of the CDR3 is TGTGCCAGCAGCTTGGTCCCCTCCGGGCTAGCGGGGCGTGAGCAGTTCTTC. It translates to CASSLVPSGLAGREQFF.

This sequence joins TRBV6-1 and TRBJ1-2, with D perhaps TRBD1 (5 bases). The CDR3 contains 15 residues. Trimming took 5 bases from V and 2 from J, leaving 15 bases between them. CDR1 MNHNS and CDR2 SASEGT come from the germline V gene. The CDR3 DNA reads TGTGCCAGCAGTACCACCGGGGGGGGAAACTATGGCTACACCTTC. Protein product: CASSTTGGGNYGYTF.

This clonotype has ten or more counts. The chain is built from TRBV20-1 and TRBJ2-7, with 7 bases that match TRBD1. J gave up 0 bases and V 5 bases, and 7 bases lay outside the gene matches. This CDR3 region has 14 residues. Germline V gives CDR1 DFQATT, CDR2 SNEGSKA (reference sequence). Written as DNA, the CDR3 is TGCAGTGCTTCCGGACAGGTCAGCTCCTACGAGCAGTACTTC. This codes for CSASGQVSSYEQYF.

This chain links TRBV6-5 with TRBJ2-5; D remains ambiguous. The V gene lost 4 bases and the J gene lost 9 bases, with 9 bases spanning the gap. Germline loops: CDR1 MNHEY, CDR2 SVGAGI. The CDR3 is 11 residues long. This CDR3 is CASSSLRAQYF. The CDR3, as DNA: TGTGCCAGCAGTTCCCTTCGAGCCCAGTACTTC.

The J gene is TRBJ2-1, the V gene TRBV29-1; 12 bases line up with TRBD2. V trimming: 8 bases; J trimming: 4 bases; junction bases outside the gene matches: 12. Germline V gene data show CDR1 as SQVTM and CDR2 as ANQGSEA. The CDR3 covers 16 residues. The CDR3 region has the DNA TGCAGCCTAGGTGGGCCTAGCGGGAGGGAGTACAATGAGCAGTTCTTC. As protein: CSLGGPSGREYNEQFF.

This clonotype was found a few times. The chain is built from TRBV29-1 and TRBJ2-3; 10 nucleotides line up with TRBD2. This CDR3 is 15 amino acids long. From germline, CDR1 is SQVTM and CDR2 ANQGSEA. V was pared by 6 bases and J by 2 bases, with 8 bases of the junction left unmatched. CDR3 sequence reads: CSVVYTSGTTDTQYF. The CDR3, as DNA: TGCAGCGTCGTGTACACTAGCGGGACCACAGATACGCAGTATTTT.

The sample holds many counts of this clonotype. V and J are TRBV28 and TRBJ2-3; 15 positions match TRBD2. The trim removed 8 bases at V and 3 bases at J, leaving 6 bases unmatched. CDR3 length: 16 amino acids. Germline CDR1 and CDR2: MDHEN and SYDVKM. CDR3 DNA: TGTGCCAGCTTAGCGGGACTAGCGGGAGGAACAGATACGCAGTATTTT. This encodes CASLAGLAGGTDTQYF.

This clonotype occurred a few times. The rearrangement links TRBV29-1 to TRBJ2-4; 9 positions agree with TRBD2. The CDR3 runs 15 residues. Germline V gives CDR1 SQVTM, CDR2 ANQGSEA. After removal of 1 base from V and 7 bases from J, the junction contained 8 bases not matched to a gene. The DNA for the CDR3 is TGCAGCGTTGAAGGAGCGGGGGGCGGGGGGAACATTCAGTACTTC. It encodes CSVEGAGGGGNIQYF.

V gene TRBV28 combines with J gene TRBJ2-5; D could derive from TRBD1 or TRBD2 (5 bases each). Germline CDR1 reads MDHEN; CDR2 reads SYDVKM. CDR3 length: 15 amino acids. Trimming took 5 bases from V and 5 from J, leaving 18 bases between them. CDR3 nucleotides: TGTGCCAGCAGTCCCTCGGGGTGGGGGATGGAGACCCAGTACTTC. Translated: CASSPSGWGMETQYF.

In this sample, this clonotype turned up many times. In nucleotides, the CDR3 is TGCGCCAGCAGCCCGAACAGACAGGGTATCGGGAACACTGAAGCTTTCTTT. This sequence encodes CASSPNRQGIGNTEAFF. This chain connects TRBV5-1 to TRBJ1-1; 7 bases fit TRBD1. V lost 4 bases to trimming and J lost 1 base; unmatched junction nucleotides: 13. CDR1 SGHRS and CDR2 YFSETQ come from the germline V gene. This CDR3 has 17 amino acids.

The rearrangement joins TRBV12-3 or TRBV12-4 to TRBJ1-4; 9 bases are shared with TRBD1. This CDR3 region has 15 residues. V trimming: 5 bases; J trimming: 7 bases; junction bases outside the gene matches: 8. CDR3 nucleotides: TGTGCCAGCAGTCCGGGACAGGGTGAGGTTGAAAAACTGTTTTTT. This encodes CASSPGQGEVEKLFF.

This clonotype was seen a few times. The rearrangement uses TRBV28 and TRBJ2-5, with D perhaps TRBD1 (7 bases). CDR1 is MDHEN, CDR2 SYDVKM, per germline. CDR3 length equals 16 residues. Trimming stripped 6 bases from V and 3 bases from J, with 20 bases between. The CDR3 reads CASSQGVRGREETQYF. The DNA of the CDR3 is TGTGCCAGCAGCCAGGGGGTGCGGGGAAGGGAAGAGACCCAGTACTTC.

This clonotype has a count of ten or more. The chain's CDR3 is CAIADRGDTEAFF. DNA of the CDR3: TGTGCCATCGCAGACAGGGGGGACACTGAAGCTTTCTTT. V is TRBV10-3 and J is TRBJ1-1, with TRBD1 matching over 9 bases. The CDR3 covers 13 residues. The trim removed 8 bases at V and 3 bases at J, leaving 4 bases unmatched. Germline loops: CDR1 ENHRY, CDR2 SYGVKD.

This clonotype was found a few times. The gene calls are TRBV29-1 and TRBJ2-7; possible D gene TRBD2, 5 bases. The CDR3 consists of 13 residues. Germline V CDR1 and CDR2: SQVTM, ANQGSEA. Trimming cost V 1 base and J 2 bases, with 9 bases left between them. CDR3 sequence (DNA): TGCAGCGTTGAAGCTGACGGGACCTACGAGCAGTACTTC. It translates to CSVEADGTYEQYF.

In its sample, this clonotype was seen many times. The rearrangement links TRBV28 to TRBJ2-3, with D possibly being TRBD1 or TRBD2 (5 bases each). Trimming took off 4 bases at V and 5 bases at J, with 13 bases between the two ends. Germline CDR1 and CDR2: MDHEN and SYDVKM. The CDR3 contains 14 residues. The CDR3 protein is CASSSPGQGDTQYF. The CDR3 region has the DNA TGTGCCAGCAGTTCCCCGGGGCAGGGAGATACGCAGTATTTT.

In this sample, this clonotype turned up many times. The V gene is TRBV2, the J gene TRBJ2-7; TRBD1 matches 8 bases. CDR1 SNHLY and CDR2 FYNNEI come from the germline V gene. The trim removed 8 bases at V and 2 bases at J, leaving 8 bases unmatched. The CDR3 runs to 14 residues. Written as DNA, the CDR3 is TGTGCCAGCTCCTACAGGGGGGTCCCCTACGAGCAGTACGTC. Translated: CASSYRGVPYEQYV.

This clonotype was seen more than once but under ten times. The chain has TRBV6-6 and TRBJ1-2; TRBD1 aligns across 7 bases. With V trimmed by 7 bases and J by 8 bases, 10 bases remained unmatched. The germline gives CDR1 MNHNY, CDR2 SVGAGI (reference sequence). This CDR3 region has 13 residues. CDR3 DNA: TGTGCCAGCAAGCTCACAGGGGAAGGAGGCTACACCTTC. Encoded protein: CASKLTGEGGYTF.

The CDR3 DNA follows: TGTGCCAGCTCCCCACTCTCGGGTTGGAACACAGATACGCAGTATTTT. It specifies CASSPLSGWNTDTQYF. The chain uses TRBV11-2 and TRBJ2-3; D remains ambiguous. Between the trimmed V and J ends, which lost 8 bases and 2 bases, there was a span of 20 bases. Germline CDR1 is SGHAT and CDR2 is FQNNGV. The CDR3 is 16 residues long.

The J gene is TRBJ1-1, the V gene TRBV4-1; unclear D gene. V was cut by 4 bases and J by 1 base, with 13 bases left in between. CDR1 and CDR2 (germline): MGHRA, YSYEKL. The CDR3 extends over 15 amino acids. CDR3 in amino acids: CASSLTRAENTEAFF. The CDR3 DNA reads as TGCGCCAGCAGCCTCACTCGGGCCGAGAACACTGAAGCTTTCTTT.

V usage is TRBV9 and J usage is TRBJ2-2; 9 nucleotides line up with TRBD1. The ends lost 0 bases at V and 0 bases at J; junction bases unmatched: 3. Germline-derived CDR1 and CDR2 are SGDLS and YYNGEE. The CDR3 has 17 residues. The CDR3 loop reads CASSVGGQGTNTGELFF. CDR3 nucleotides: TGTGCCAGCAGCGTAGGGGGACAGGGTACGAACACCGGGGAGCTGTTTTTT.